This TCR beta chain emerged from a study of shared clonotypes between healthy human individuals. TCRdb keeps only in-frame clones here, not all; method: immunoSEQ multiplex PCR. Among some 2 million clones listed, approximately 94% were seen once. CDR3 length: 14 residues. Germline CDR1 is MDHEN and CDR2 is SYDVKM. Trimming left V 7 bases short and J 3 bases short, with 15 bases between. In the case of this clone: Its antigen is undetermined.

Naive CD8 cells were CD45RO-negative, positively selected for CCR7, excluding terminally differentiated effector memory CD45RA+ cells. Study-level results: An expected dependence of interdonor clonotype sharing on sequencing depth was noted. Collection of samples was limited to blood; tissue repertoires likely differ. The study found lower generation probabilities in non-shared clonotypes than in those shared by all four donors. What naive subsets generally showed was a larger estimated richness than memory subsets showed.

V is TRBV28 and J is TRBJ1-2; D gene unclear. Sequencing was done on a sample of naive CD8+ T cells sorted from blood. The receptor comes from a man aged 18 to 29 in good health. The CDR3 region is CASTETGSDYGYTF. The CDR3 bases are TGTGCCAGCACGGAGACGGGATCCGACTATGGCTACACCTTC.